The 27 T cell receptor beta chains below all came from one sample that was sequenced in a study of blood T cell repertoires in COVID-19 (dated by TCRdb to 2018 to 2021). Library preparation used the immunoSEQ multiplex PCR assay. TCRdb limited this immuneACCESS table to in-frame rearrangements with V and J called. A share of clones is missing; checked studies link under half to unresolved V genes, and the rest is unexplained. The sample profile shows roughly 150,000 clones; 75% to 90% of them were found once. 4.3% of the sample belongs to the ten largest clones. Sample: PBMCs or T cells enriched from blood (not recorded which). The receptors derive from a man in his fifties who had recovered from COVID-19.

The chain carries TRBV5-1 and TRBJ2-5; 7 positions match TRBD2. Germline CDR1 is SGHRS and CDR2 is YFSETQ. V shed 4 bases and J 5 bases; nucleotides not matched to a gene: 11. CDR3 length equals 15 residues. CDR3 coding DNA: TGCGCCAGCAGCACCTCTAGCGGTTCATGGGAGACCCAGTACTTC. Amino acid sequence: CASSTSSGSWETQYF.

The chain is built from TRBV7-2 and TRBJ1-5; D is possibly TRBD1 (5 bases). Germline V gene sequence: CDR1 SGHTA, CDR2 FQGNSA. Trimming removed 2 bases at V and 4 bases at J, with 6 bases between. There are 13 residues in the CDR3. CDR3 sequence (DNA): TGTGCCAGCAGCTTACCAGGGAATCAGCCCCAGCATTTT. Protein sequence: CASSLPGNQPQHF.

The rearrangement uses TRBV28 and TRBJ2-6; TRBD1 matches at 9 bases. This CDR3 is built from 17 residues. CDR1 is MDHEN, CDR2 SYDVKM, per germline. V trimming: 7 bases; J trimming: 2 bases; junction bases outside the gene matches: 9. The CDR3: CASTPGQGGPGANVLTF. The CDR3 DNA follows: TGTGCCAGCACCCCGGGACAGGGAGGCCCTGGGGCCAACGTCCTGACTTTC.

The chain joins TRBV7-9 to TRBJ1-4; TRBD1 aligns across 7 bases. CDR3 length equals 14 residues. The trim removed 5 bases at V and 4 bases at J, leaving 4 bases unmatched. Germline V gene data show CDR1 as SEHNR and CDR2 as FQNEAQ (reference sequence). DNA for the CDR3: TGTGCCAGCAGCCGACAGGGCGGTAATGAAAAACTGTTTTTT. This codes for CASSRQGGNEKLFF.

The chain is built from TRBV2 and TRBJ1-6, with 12 positions matching TRBD1. The V gene end was trimmed by 5 bases and the J gene end by 5 bases; junction bases not matched to a gene: 1. Germline V gene data show CDR1 as SNHLY and CDR2 as FYNNEI. This CDR3 comprises 15 residues. The CDR3 sequence is CASSRDRGHNSPLHF. CDR3 in DNA: TGTGCCAGCAGTAGGGACAGGGGGCATAATTCACCCCTCCACTTT.

The chain is built from TRBV2 and TRBJ1-1; D not resolved. Trimming took 7 bases from V and 0 from J, leaving 9 bases between them. There are 13 residues in the CDR3. Germline V gene sequence: CDR1 SNHLY, CDR2 FYNNEI. In DNA form, the CDR3 reads TGTGCCAGCACAGGCCGAATGAACACTGAAGCTTTCTTT. It yields the protein CASTGRMNTEAFF.

This chain connects TRBV3-1 (or the pseudogene TRBV3-2) to TRBJ1-5, with 8 bases fitting TRBD1. The CDR3 is 15 amino acids. The germline V gene has CDR1 LGHDT and CDR2 YNNKEL (reference sequence). The V and J ends lost 5 bases and 6 bases, in that order; junction bases with no gene match: 9. The CDR3: CASSTRRGLSQPQHF. CDR3 in DNA: TGTGCCAGCAGCACTCGCAGGGGGCTGAGTCAGCCCCAGCATTTT.

The chain employs TRBV6-2 or TRBV6-3 and TRBJ1-6; D may be TRBD1 (5 bases). This CDR3 region has 17 residues. The germline gives CDR1 MNHEY, CDR2 SVGEGT. Trimming left V 0 bases short and J 0 bases short, with 9 bases between. The CDR3 nucleotides read TGTGCCAGCAGTTACTCGAGTGACAGCTCCTATAATTCACCCCTCCACTTT. It is translated as CASSYSSDSSYNSPLHF.

V and J are TRBV28 and TRBJ2-7; D is unclear. The CDR3 runs 14 residues. CDR1 is MDHEN, CDR2 SYDVKM, per germline. Trimming removed 2 bases from V and 2 bases from J, with 10 bases in between. The CDR3 DNA reads TGTGCCAGCAGTTTACCCCCGGTAACCTACGAGCAGTACTTC. Its translation: CASSLPPVTYEQYF. Variable domain in full (rest from reference TRBV28 and TRBJ2-7): DVKVTQSSRYLVKRTGEKVFLECVQDMDHENMFWYRQDPGLGLRLIYFSYDVKMKEKGDIPEGYSVSREKKERFSLILESASTNQTSMYLCASSLPPVTYEQYFGPGTRLTVT.

V is TRBV5-1 and J is TRBJ2-3; TRBD1 matches 8 bases. Germline V CDR1 and CDR2: SGHRS, YFSETQ. This CDR3 is 15 amino acids long. Trimming removed 4 bases from V and 0 bases from J; junction bases left unmatched: 4. The CDR3 nucleotides are TGCGCCAGCAGCCCCCGGACAGGGAGCACAGATACGCAGTATTTT. Translation: CASSPRTGSTDTQYF.

The rearrangement uses TRBV2 and TRBJ2-1; TRBD1 matches at 7 bases. The CDR3 consists of 15 residues. Germline CDR1 reads SNHLY; CDR2 reads FYNNEI. V shed 1 base and J 5 bases; nucleotides not matched to a gene: 5. The DNA for the CDR3 is TGTGCCAGCAGTGAAGAGACAGGGCACAACAATGAGCAGTTCTTC. Protein sequence: CASSEETGHNNEQFF.

J is TRBJ1-2 and V is TRBV6-5, with a possible D match to TRBD1 (6 bases). Germline V gene data show CDR1 as MNHEY and CDR2 as SVGAGI. This CDR3 region has 15 residues. V lost 7 bases to trimming and J lost 6 bases, with 21 bases between them. This CDR3 is CASKGVGIFGNGYTF. The CDR3 DNA sequence: TGTGCCAGCAAGGGGGTGGGAATTTTTGGCAATGGCTACACCTTC.

The chain joins TRBV19 to TRBJ1-5, with D uncertain. Germline-derived CDR1 and CDR2 are LNHDA and SQIVND (reference sequence). The CDR3 totals 15 residues. The V gene lost 3 bases and the J gene lost 4 bases, with 13 bases spanning the gap. The CDR3 reads CASSIKGVLNQPQHF. The CDR3 coding sequence is TGTGCCAGTAGTATCAAGGGAGTTCTGAATCAGCCCCAGCATTTT.

This clone appeared once. This chain connects TRBV6-5 to TRBJ2-7, with TRBD2 matching over 11 bases. This CDR3 is built from 14 residues. Germline CDR1 and CDR2: MNHEY and SVGAGI. After removal of 5 bases from V and 7 bases from J, the junction contained 7 bases not matched to a gene. CDR3 coding DNA: TGTGCCAGCAGTCTTAGCGGGAGGGTGCTTGAGCAGTACTTC. It encodes CASSLSGRVLEQYF.

This clone was seen only once. The V and J genes are TRBV3-1 (or the pseudogene TRBV3-2) and TRBJ2-2; 8 bases fit TRBD2. Trimming removed 4 bases from V and 9 bases from J; junction bases left unmatched: 7. CDR3 size: 14 residues. Germline loops: CDR1 LGHDT, CDR2 YNNKEL (reference sequence). The CDR3 spells CASSRSGGPRELFF. In DNA, the CDR3 is TGTGCCAGCAGCCGATCGGGAGGGCCCCGGGAGCTGTTTTTT.

This clone has only one observation. This chain uses TRBV30 with TRBJ2-5; the D gene is possibly TRBD1 (5 bases). V lost 3 bases to trimming and J lost 2 bases, with 13 bases between them. Germline V gives CDR1 GTSNPN, CDR2 SVGIG (reference sequence). The CDR3 spans 14 residues. The CDR3 bases are TGTGCCTGGAGAAGTCTGACAGCTCAAGAGACCCAGTACTTC. Protein: CAWRSLTAQETQYF.

V and J are TRBV7-3 and TRBJ1-2, with 9 bases that match TRBD1. The CDR3 loop spans 15 amino acids. Germline V gives CDR1 SGHTA, CDR2 FQGTGA. V trimming: 3 bases; J trimming: 0 bases; junction bases outside the gene matches: 2. This CDR3 is CASSLGQGANYGYTF. The CDR3 DNA reads as TGTGCCAGCAGCTTGGGACAGGGAGCTAACTATGGCTACACCTTC.

This clone was picked up one time. The V call is TRBV2, the J call TRBJ2-3, with a weak D call TRBD2 (5 bases). The germline V and J ends were trimmed by 7 bases and 7 bases, with 15 bases remaining between them. The CDR3 runs to 13 residues. Per germline, CDR1 SNHLY and CDR2 FYNNEI. CDR3 sequence (DNA): TGTGCCAGCACCTCTAAACGGGGAAATACGCAGTATTTT. This translates into CASTSKRGNTQYF.

Ten or more counts support this clone. DNA of the CDR3: TGTGCCAGCAGTCCCAGTGCACCTCAAGAGACCCAGTACTTC. It specifies CASSPSAPQETQYF. This chain connects TRBV27 to TRBJ2-5; D gene ambiguous. V was cut by 5 bases and J by 2 bases, with 12 bases left in between. The germline V gene has CDR1 MNHEY and CDR2 SMNVEV (reference sequence). This CDR3 is built from 14 residues.

The rearrangement links TRBV7-9 to TRBJ2-2, with TRBD2 matching over 11 bases. Germline trimming cut 8 bases from V and 5 bases from J; bases unmatched to any gene: 13. The CDR3 extends over 17 amino acids. Germline loops: CDR1 SEHNR, CDR2 FQNEAQ (reference sequence). This chain's CDR3 is CASVSGSWTSGTGELFF. The CDR3 region has the DNA TGTGCCAGCGTTAGTGGGTCGTGGACTAGCGGGACCGGGGAGCTGTTTTTT.

The chain links TRBV19 to TRBJ2-3; D perhaps matches TRBD1 (6 bases). Trimming cost V 5 bases and J 3 bases, with 18 bases left between them. The CDR3 contains 16 residues. CDR1 and CDR2 (germline): LNHDA, SQIVND (reference sequence). The CDR3 DNA is TGTGCCAGTAGTCCCCGGTTCTCAGGGGCGACAGATACGCAGTATTTT. This translates into CASSPRFSGATDTQYF. Combining the CDR3 with reference TRBV19 and TRBJ2-3 gives the whole variable domain DGGITQSPKYLFRKEGQNVTLSCEQNLNHDAMYWYRQDPGQGLRLIYYSQIVNDFQKGDIAEGYSVSREKKESFPLTVTSAQKNPTAFYLCASSPRFSGATDTQYFGPGTRLTVL.

V usage is TRBV6-5 and J usage is TRBJ1-2; the match to TRBD1 covers 10 bases. Germline CDR1 MNHEY, CDR2 SVGAGI. The CDR3 totals 14 residues. J lost 4 bases, V lost 6 bases, and 5 bases had no gene match. CDR3 residues: CASSSRTGGYGYTF. The CDR3 nucleotides are TGTGCCAGCAGCTCCCGGACAGGGGGCTATGGCTACACCTTC.

The chain links TRBV11-3 to TRBJ2-1, with D tentatively TRBD1 (6 bases). Deletions cut 2 bases from V and 8 bases from J, with 13 bases between. There are 14 residues in the CDR3. Per the germline V gene, CDR1 is SGHNT and CDR2 is YENEEA. The CDR3 is CASSLSRGVDEQFF. In DNA, the CDR3 is TGTGCCAGCAGCTTATCCAGGGGAGTCGATGAGCAGTTCTTC.

J is TRBJ1-5 and V is TRBV10-3; D not certain. V lost 0 bases and J lost 6, with 3 bases in between. The CDR3 spans 12 residues. CDR1 ENHRY and CDR2 SYGVKD come from the germline V gene. The CDR3 loop reads CAISESAQPQHF. The CDR3 coding sequence is TGTGCCATCAGTGAGTCGGCTCAGCCCCAGCATTTT.

The chain recombines TRBV4-3 with TRBJ2-5, with 7 bases that match TRBD2. Germline values: CDR1 LGHNA, CDR2 YSLEER. This CDR3 is built from 15 residues. The V gene end was trimmed by 4 bases and the J gene end by 2 bases; junction bases not matched to a gene: 7. CDR3 sequence: CASSPRVGGQETQYF. CDR3 sequence (DNA): TGCGCCAGCAGCCCCAGGGTCGGGGGGCAAGAGACCCAGTACTTC.

A few counts support this clone. The rearrangement uses TRBV27 and TRBJ2-1, with unresolved D. V was trimmed by 2 bases and J by 10 bases, leaving 6 bases between them. CDR3 length equals 11 residues. Germline loops: CDR1 MNHEY, CDR2 SMNVEV (reference sequence). This CDR3 reads CASSLGAEQFF. The CDR3 DNA follows: TGTGCCAGCAGTTTAGGAGCCGAGCAGTTCTTC.

The chain couples TRBV9 to TRBJ2-1, with TRBD2 matching over 13 bases. Unmatched junction bases numbered 8, after V lost 0 bases and J lost 2 bases. Germline CDR1 SGDLS, CDR2 YYNGEE. There are 19 residues in the CDR3. CDR3 in DNA: TGTGCCAGCAGCGTAGGGACTAGCGGGAGCGTAGGCCCCTACAATGAGCAGTTCTTC. Translating it yields CASSVGTSGSVGPYNEQFF.